This T cell receptor beta chain is drawn from a study of shared clonotypes between healthy human individuals. About the research overall: There were three CD4 naive, three CD4 memory, two CD8 naive and one CD8 memory plates per donor. Study results and caveats: Sharing across four donors was highest in naive CD4 (roughly 5%) and lowest in memory CD8 (roughly 0.4%). Larger estimated richness was generally seen in naive subsets than in memory subsets.

Germline V lookup: CDR1 SGHVS, CDR2 FNYEAQ. CDR3 length: 16 residues. V shed 5 bases and J shed 1 base, with 18 bases lying between them. As for this clone: The antigen is unknown.

As handled by the study authors: ImmunoSEQ only sent back junction sequences with no quality scores, so filtering was done differently. This table comes from immunoSEQ multiplex PCR, and its TCRdb copy is limited to in-frame clones, with some not included. V, J and clone size are taken as reported in that table, and D and trimming were inferred from the DNA itself. The data contain millions of clones, around nine tenths of them singletons. Sample: naive CD4+ T cells sorted from blood. The sample's subset: CD45RA+ positively selected. The chain links TRBV7-6 to TRBJ2-7, with D possibly matching TRBD1 (6 bases). The sequence derives from a man between 18 and 29 years old in good health. In nucleotides, the CDR3 is TGTGCCAGCAGCGGTGCCGGGACATTACTTTCCTACGAGCAGTACTTC. Translating it yields CASSGAGTLLSYEQYF.